What follows is one T cell receptor (beta chain) and its context. Which antigen it targets is not known. No base quality values were provided; no much bigger clone lies one nucleotide off. As encoded in the germline V gene, CDR1 is MGHRA while CDR2 is YSYEKL. V and J lose 1 base and 6 bases, and a span of 12 bases separates them. From the cysteine through the phenylalanine, the CDR3 covers 14 amino acids. The entry retains the CDR3 DNA only, 42 bases that are in frame from base 1. The source of the sample is a study of blood T cell repertoires in COVID-19 (dated by TCRdb to 2020 to 2021). With respect to the entire study: Samples covering the acute and convalescent phases of COVID-19 were provided by collaborators in the United States, Italy and Spain. The material from the prospective study consisted of cDNA or gDNA derived from T cells, B-cell-depleted T cells, or PBMCs. Deeply sampled blood TCRbeta repertoires from subjects exposed to, actively infected with, or recovered from COVID-19 were included in the dataset. The repertoires were released in a freely available public database meant as a resource for research on the immune response to SARS-CoV-2. Samples were obtained from the ongoing ImmuneRACE study (first 160 participants) and from 1,200 or so subjects provided by 6 global collaborators. Sample metadata almost always included a de-identified subject ID, COVID-19 status, age in years and sex. Where available, HLA class I and class II types were obtained from metadata supplied by the sample provider rather than from assay-based typing. Beyond this particular receptor, the publication reports: The amount of clinical and demographic metadata varied by source and participant and was provided uncurated.

TCRbeta CDR3 regions were amplified from genomic DNA using the immunoSEQ Assay, a bias-controlled multiplex PCR. As for the original processing: Within the assay, amplification of reference gene primers was used to estimate how many nucleated cells each sample contained. To quantify the absolute abundance of each unique TCRbeta CDR3 rearrangement, sequence reads were collapsed and filtered. For each sample, productive Simpson clonality was calculated by taking the square root of Simpson's diversity index across productive rearrangements. As stored in TCRdb, this immuneACCESS dataset retains in-frame rearrangements with V and J assigned. A fraction of the clones does not appear; measured against another copy, unresolved V genes explain less than half of the discrepancy, and the remainder lacks a known reason. V and J calls and clone size follow that table, whereas D and trimming were derived from the DNA. This sample has 440,000 or so clones in its table, and 89% of those were observed once. Around 1.5% of the sample is in the top ten clones.

At one collaborating source in Seattle, patients were enrolled during active infection and were followed longitudinally through the course of disease. Collaborating institutions collected whole blood in K2EDTA tubes following their own protocols. Collaborator samples were shipped for TCRbeta analysis as frozen whole blood, isolated PBMCs, or DNA extracted from either sample type. Sequenced: peripheral blood. This chain joins TRBV4-1 to TRBJ1-2, with no confident D gene call. The clonotype originates from a woman aged 40 to 50 with COVID-19, enrolled during active disease. The DNA is as follows: TGCGCCAGCAGCCAAGGAGTACGAACTGATGGCTACACCTTC. Translated, it gives CASSQGVRTDGYTF.